This T cell receptor (beta chain) is from a study of blood T cell repertoires in COVID-19. CDR1 SNHLY and CDR2 FYNNEI come from the germline V gene. V lost 5 bases to trimming and J lost 9 bases, with 20 bases between them. This CDR3 is built from 15 residues. Original processing notes: Amplifying reference gene primers gave estimates of nucleated cell counts. Generated by immunoSEQ multiplex PCR, the TCRdb table keeps only in-frame clones and is missing some. D and trimming come from the DNA, and the V and J calls and clone size come from that table. The sample lists about 300,000 clones, around nine tenths occurring once. Living in 24 US areas, the participants were between roughly 18 and 90 years of age.

The chain links TRBV2 to TRBJ2-1; D remains ambiguous. The clonotype comes from a woman between 45 and 60 years old who had been exposed to COVID-19. The specimen sequenced was PBMCs or T cells enriched from blood (not recorded which). CDR3 amino acids: CASSYTVFPPTEQFF. Written as DNA, the CDR3 is TGTGCCAGCAGTTATACAGTTTTCCCTCCTACTGAGCAGTTCTTC.